A selection of T cell receptor beta chains follows, all from one sample in a study of cytomegalovirus exposure and HLA in healthy donors. Clones were sequenced by immunoSEQ multiplex PCR, and TCRdb holds only the in-frame ones, with some missing. The profile shows 150,000 to 200,000 clones, 75% to 90% of them singletons. The sample was PBMCs. These receptors were taken from a woman aged 18 to 35 in good health and CMV-seronegative. Each CDR3 is given with its conserved first and last residue. A D gene is named only where the DNA matches it firmly. Size is omitted from some rows. Given values are once, few, many or a class for expanded clones.

.,TRBV9,.,TRBJ2-5,TGTGCCAGCAGCGTAGATCGGGAGCTTTCTAAAGAGACCCAGTACTTC,CASSVDRELSKETQYF
.,TRBV28,.,TRBJ2-3,TGTGCCAGCAGTCCCCCTGTAGGGGGTACGTTCACAGATACGCAGTATTTT,CASSPPVGGTFTDTQYF
.,TRBV30,.,TRBJ2-7,TGTGCCTGGAGTGTCCCCCAGGTTCCCCACGAGCAGTACTTC,CAWSVPQVPHEQYF
.,TRBV30,.,TRBJ1-3,TGTGCCTGGAGTCTTACGGGGGGAAACACCATATATTTT,CAWSLTGGNTIYF
.,TRBV27,TRBD1,TRBJ1-2,TGTGCCAGCAGACCAGGACAGGGTCGTTTAGGCTACACCTTC,CASRPGQGRLGYTF
.,TRBV5-1,.,TRBJ2-3,TGCGCCAGCAGCTTGGGGATACAGTCGTTGAGTGAAACGCAGTATTTT,CASSLGIQSLSETQYF
.,TRBV30,.,TRBJ2-6,TGTGCCTGGGGAGGAGTTAAAGCTCTGGGGGCCAACGTCCTGACTTTC,CAWGGVKALGANVLTF
.,TRBV4-2,TRBD1,TRBJ1-2,TGTGCCAGCAGCCAATACAGGGGGTCTGTCGAAGGCTACACCTTC,CASSQYRGSVEGYTF
.,TRBV4-1,.,TRBJ1-5,TGCGCCAGCAGCCCAGGCGGGGTCGCCAATCAGCCCCAGCATTTT,CASSPGGVANQPQHF
.,TRBV5-1,TRBD1,TRBJ2-7,TGCGCCAGCAGGGAGGGACAGGCCTACGAGCAGTACTTC,CASREGQAYEQYF
.,TRBV28,TRBD1,TRBJ1-2,TGTGCCAGCAGTCCTGGACAGGGTGATGGCTATGGCTACACCTTC,CASSPGQGDGYGYTF
.,TRBV4-1,TRBD1,TRBJ1-2,TGCGCCAGCAGCCCAGGGGACAGTCTGGGCTACACCTTC,CASSPGDSLGYTF
.,TRBV28,TRBD2,TRBJ2-1,TGTGCCAGCAGTTTATCTAGCGGGGGCGCCGGATTCAATGAGCAGTTCTTC,CASSLSSGGAGFNEQFF
.,TRBV27,.,TRBJ1-4,TGTGCCAGCAGTTCGGTGGCAACTAATGAAAAACTGTTTTTT,CASSSVATNEKLFF
.,TRBV7-9,.,TRBJ1-4,TGTGCCAGCAGCCCCGGGGCGGGGGGCACGAAAAAACTGTTTTTT,CASSPGAGGTKKLFF
.,TRBV7-2,.,TRBJ2-2,TGTGCCAGCAGCTTATCTCCGAGGACTACAAACACCGGGGAGCTGTTTTTT,CASSLSPRTTNTGELFF
.,TRBV7-9,TRBD1,TRBJ2-3,TGTGCCAGCAGCTTATTTCGATGGGACAGTGTGGATTATACGCAGTATTTT,CASSLFRWDSVDYTQYF
.,TRBV7-9,TRBD2,TRBJ2-1,TGTGCCAGCAGCTTAACACCCGGGACTAGCGGGAGAATCGATGAGCAGTTCTTC,CASSLTPGTSGRIDEQFF
.,TRBV5-1,.,TRBJ2-7,TGCGCCAGCAGCTCCGCCGGGGTCTACGAGCAGTACTTC,CASSSAGVYEQYF
.,TRBV2,TRBD2,TRBJ2-2,TGTGCCAGCAGTCAGCGGGAGAGCGGGGAGCTGTTTTTT,CASSQRESGELFF
.,TRBV5-1,TRBD2,TRBJ2-1,TGCGCCAGCAGATCCGGACTAGCTTATGAGCAGTTCTTC,CASRSGLAYEQFF
once,TRBV20-1,.,TRBJ1-5,TGCAGTGCTAGACAGGGAAAGCCCCAGCATTTT,CSARQGKPQHF
.,TRBV28,TRBD2,TRBJ2-7,TGTGCCAGCAGTTCAGGACTAGCGGGAGTTCACGAGCAGTACTTC,CASSSGLAGVHEQYF
once,TRBV28,.,TRBJ1-1,TGTGCCAGCACCGGGAACAGGGTTGAAGCTTTCTTT,CASTGNRVEAFF
.,TRBV7-2,TRBD1,TRBJ1-1,TGTGCCAGCAGCCCTAGAAGTGGGACAGGGAACACTGAAGCTTTCTTT,CASSPRSGTGNTEAFF
.,TRBV5-1,TRBD2,TRBJ2-7,TGCGCCAGCAGCTCGGGTGGGTCTACTAGCGGGCCGACATACGAGCAGTACTTC,CASSSGGSTSGPTYEQYF
.,TRBV7-2,.,TRBJ1-5,TGTGCCAGCAGCTTCGAACTGCTCGGGGGTCAGCCCCAGCATTTT,CASSFELLGGQPQHF
.,TRBV29-1,TRBD1,TRBJ2-2,TGCAGCGTTGAAACCGAGACAGGGGGCTCGTCCGGGGAGCTGTTTTTT,CSVETETGGSSGELFF
.,TRBV28,.,TRBJ1-2,TGTGCCTATGGGGGGATAGCCTATGGCTACACCTTC,CAYGGIAYGYTF
.,TRBV6-1,.,TRBJ1-1,TGTGCCAGCAACAACCTGGACACCACTGAAGCTTTCTTT,CASNNLDTTEAFF
few,TRBV6-5,TRBD1,TRBJ2-7,TGTGCCAGCTCTTTGGTACAGGGGGCTCATGAGCAGTACTTC,CASSLVQGAHEQYF
.,TRBV5-1,.,TRBJ2-3,TGCGCCAGCAGGGACAATGGGGATACGCAGTATTTT,CASRDNGDTQYF
.,TRBV28,.,TRBJ1-5,TGTGCCAGCAGTTTAGCCCGCCAGGTGAATCAGCCCCAGCATTTT,CASSLARQVNQPQHF
.,TRBV7-6,.,TRBJ1-3,TGTGCCAGCAGCCTCAGAAGCTCTGGAAACACCATATATTTT,CASSLRSSGNTIYF
.,TRBV7-6,.,TRBJ2-7,TGTGCCAGCAGCGTTGACTCGCGGATTTGGGAGCAGTACTTC,CASSVDSRIWEQYF
.,TRBV5-5,.,TRBJ1-1,TGTGCCAGCAGCTTAGCAACAGGGTGGTATGAAGCTTTCTTT,CASSLATGWYEAFF
.,TRBV6-4,.,TRBJ1-1,TGTGCCAGCAGTGTGGAGAGCCGTAGCACTGAAGCTTTCTTT,CASSVESRSTEAFF
.,TRBV7-2,.,TRBJ1-2,TGTGCCAGCAGCTTAGTTGGAGAAGGATATGGCTACACCTTC,CASSLVGEGYGYTF
.,TRBV5-1,.,TRBJ2-5,TGCGCCAGCAGCTTGGGAGGGGGTCGGGAGACCCAGTACTTC,CASSLGGGRETQYF
.,TRBV10-3,TRBD2,TRBJ2-1,TGTGCCATCACCACGGCCAGGGAGGGAAATGAGCAGTTCTTC,CAITTAREGNEQFF
few,TRBV15,.,TRBJ2-2,TGTGCCACCGGGGCCCCGAACACCGGGGAGCTGTTTTTT,CATGAPNTGELFF
.,TRBV19,.,TRBJ1-1,TGTGCCAGTAGTGCCAGGGGTCCCACTGAAGCTTTCTTT,CASSARGPTEAFF
.,TRBV7-9,TRBD1,TRBJ2-7,TGTGCCAGCAGCCTCGCCGGGACAGGGGGCCTAGAGGTCCCCTACGAGCAGTACTTC,CASSLAGTGGLEVPYEQYF
.,TRBV2,.,TRBJ2-1,TGTGCCAGCAGTGTGAGCGGTATCAGGGGCTACAATGAGCAGTTCTTC,CASSVSGIRGYNEQFF
.,TRBV2,.,TRBJ2-3,TGTGCCAGCAGTGAGGGGAGAACCACCCATACGCAGTATTTT,CASSEGRTTHTQYF
.,TRBV5-5,TRBD2,TRBJ2-7,TGTGCCAGCAGCTACGGGACTAGGTCCTACGAGCAGTACTTC,CASSYGTRSYEQYF
.,TRBV28,.,TRBJ1-2,TGTGCCAGCAGTTTATGGCGTGGAGGAACAGGGAGTGGCTACACCTTC,CASSLWRGGTGSGYTF
.,TRBV7-9,.,TRBJ2-7,TGTGCCGGGGCCGGCTTAGTAGGGGGCGGGAACTACGAGCAGTACTTC,CAGAGLVGGGNYEQYF
.,TRBV6-5,TRBD1,TRBJ2-7,TGTGCCAGCAAGGACAGGGTAGGGACCTACGAGCAGTACTTC,CASKDRVGTYEQYF
.,TRBV27,TRBD2,TRBJ2-2,TGTGCCAGCAGTTTAATGGCGGGAGTGGACACCGGGGAGCTGTTTTTT,CASSLMAGVDTGELFF
few,TRBV4-2,.,TRBJ2-6,TGTGCCAGCAGGCCAAGTCGGGGCTCTGGGGCCAACGTCCTGACTTTC,CASRPSRGSGANVLTF
.,TRBV7-8,TRBD1,TRBJ1-6,TGTGCCAGCAGCTTGGGACAGGGGCCTAATAATTCACCCCTCCACTTT,CASSLGQGPNNSPLHF
.,TRBV9,.,TRBJ2-5,TGTGCCAGCAGCGTTTCAGACAGTCCTGATGGGACCCAGTACTTC,CASSVSDSPDGTQYF
.,TRBV5-1,TRBD1,TRBJ2-1,TGCGCCAGCAGCTTGGGGGGACAGGCGGTCAACAATGAGCAGTTCTTC,CASSLGGQAVNNEQFF
.,TRBV18,.,TRBJ2-3,TGTGCCAGCTCACCCGGAGCGGGTGGCTTAAATACGCAGTATTTT,CASSPGAGGLNTQYF
.,TRBV19,.,TRBJ1-1,TGTGCCAGTAGTATGGAAGCAGGGGCGCGGGCAAACACTGAAGCTTTCTTT,CASSMEAGARANTEAFF
.,TRBV15,.,TRBJ1-1,TGTGCCACCAGCAGAGGCTCGGGTAGGTGGGAAGCTTTCTTT,CATSRGSGRWEAFF